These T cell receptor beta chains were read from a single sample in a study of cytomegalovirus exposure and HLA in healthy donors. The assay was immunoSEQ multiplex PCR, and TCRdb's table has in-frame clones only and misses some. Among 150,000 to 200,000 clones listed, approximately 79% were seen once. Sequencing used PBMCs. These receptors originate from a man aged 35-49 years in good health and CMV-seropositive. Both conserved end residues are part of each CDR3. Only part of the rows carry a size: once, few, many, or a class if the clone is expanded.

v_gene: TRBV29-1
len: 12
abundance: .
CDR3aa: CSVGSVAYGYTF

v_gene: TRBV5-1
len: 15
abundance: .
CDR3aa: CASSFAGASQETQYF

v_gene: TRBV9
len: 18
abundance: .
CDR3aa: CASSVRDRSPLSNQPQHF

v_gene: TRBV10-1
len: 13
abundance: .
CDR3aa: CASSEQGPNTQYF

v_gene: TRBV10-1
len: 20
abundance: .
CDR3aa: CASSDLGTSGNLNVPGELFF

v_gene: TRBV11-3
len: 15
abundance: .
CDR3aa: CASSQGGSGANGLTF

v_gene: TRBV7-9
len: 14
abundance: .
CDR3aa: CASSARDSNYEQYF

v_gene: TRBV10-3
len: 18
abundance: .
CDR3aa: CAISESGAGGGVNTEAFF

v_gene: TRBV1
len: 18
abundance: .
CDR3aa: CTSSLNILTRAANYGYTF

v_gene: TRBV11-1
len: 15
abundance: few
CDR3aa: CASRRAGANTGELFF

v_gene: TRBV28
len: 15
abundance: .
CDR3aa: CASNPGQGNTGELFF

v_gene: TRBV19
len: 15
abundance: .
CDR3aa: CASSIQAGSGETQYF

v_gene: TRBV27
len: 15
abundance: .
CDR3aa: CASQAQGQVKNIQYF

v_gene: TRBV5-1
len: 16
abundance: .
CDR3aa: CASSPKTGTGFEGYTF

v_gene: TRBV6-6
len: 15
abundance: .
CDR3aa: CASSYRQGGNYGYTF

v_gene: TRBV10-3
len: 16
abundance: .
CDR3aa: CASSYSNGDSSYEQYF

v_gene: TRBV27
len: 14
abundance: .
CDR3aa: CASSQGTWDYEQYF

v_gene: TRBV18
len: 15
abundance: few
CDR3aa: CASSYGLAEPKGQFF

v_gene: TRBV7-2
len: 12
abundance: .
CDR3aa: CASSLGGPEAFF

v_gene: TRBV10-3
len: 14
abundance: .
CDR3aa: CATQPSGSTDTQYF

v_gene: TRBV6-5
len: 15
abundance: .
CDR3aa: CASTPRAGIVYEQYF

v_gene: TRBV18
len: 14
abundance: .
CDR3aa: CASSPSTNTGELFF

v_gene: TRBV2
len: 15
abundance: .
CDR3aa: CASSATESYTGELFF

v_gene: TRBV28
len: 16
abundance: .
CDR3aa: CASSPWRAGGYNEQFF

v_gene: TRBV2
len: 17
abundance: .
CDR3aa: CASREVAGGGMVHEQYF

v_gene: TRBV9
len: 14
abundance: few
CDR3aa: CASRTTSVYNEQFF

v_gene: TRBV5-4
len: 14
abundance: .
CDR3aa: CASSFSGRAYEQYF

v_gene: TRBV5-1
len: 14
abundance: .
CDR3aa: CASSGGVAGYGYTF

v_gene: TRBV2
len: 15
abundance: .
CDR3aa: CASNRGTAANYGYTF

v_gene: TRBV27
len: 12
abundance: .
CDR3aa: CASRGLSSEQYF

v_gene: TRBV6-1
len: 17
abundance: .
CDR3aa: CASSDLQGALGANVLTF

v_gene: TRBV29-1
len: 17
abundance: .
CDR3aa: CSVTGSLAGAKAYEQYF

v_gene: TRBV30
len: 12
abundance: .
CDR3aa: CAWKGGAKGQYF

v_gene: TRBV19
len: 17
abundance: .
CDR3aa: CASRNSGLFSGANGLTF

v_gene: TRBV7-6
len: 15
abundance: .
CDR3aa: CASSLGGAGDYGYTF

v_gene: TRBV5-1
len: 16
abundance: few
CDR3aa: CASSPPAAENTGELFF

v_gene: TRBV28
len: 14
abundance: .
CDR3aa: CASSSGQGNEKLFF

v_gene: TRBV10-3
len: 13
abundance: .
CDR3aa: CAISEGQGDKQYF

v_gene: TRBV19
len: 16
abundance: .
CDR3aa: CASSARLASSYNEQFF

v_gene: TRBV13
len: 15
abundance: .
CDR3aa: CASSLWGTESNEQFF

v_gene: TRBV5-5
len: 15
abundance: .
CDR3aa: CASSSRTSGRETQYF

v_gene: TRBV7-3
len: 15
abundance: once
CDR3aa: CASSAGQLLSYEQYF

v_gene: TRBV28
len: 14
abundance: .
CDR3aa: CASSFGQIHEKLFF

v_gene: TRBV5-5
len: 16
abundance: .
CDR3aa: CASSFQVGRDSYEQYF

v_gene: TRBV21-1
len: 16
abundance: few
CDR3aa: CASSNETHKRNTEAFF

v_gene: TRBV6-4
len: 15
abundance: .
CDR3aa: CASSDEAGGTDTQYF

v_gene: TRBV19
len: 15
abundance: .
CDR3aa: CASKKLAGGADTQYF

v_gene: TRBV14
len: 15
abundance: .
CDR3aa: CASSQVDRRNTEAFF

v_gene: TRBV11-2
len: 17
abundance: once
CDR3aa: CASSPRTVGQTNTEAFF

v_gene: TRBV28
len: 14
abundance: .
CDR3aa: CASSPLGANTEAFF

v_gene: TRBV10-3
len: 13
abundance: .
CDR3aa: CAMTRDLHREQYF

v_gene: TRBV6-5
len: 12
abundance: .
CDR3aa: CASSWTGNEQFF

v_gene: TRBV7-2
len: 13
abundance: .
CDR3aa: CASSSGTGRGYTF

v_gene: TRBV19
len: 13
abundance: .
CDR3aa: CASSRGQGAEAFF

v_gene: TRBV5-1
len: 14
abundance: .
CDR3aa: CASSLELLNTEAFF

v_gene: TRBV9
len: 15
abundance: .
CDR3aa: CASSVVASGRVEQFF

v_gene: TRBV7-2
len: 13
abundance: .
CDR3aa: CASSLGGGYEQYF

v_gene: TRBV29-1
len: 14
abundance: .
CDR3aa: CSGGGSGSSGELFF

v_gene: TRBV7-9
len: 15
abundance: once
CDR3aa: CASSLRTSGYNEQFF

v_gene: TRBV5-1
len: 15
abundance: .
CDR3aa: CASSLSTGTGYGYTF